This T cell receptor beta chain came from a study of blood T cell repertoires in COVID-19. Study in general: From the United States, Italy and Spain came samples of acute and convalescent COVID-19.

The CDR3 runs 13 residues. Germline lookup yields CDR1 GTSNPN and CDR2 SVGIG (reference sequence). Trimming cost V 5 bases and J 2 bases, with 13 bases left between them. Sequenced by immunoSEQ multiplex PCR; TCRdb stores in-frame clones only, minus some. The data contain some 450,000 clones, about 90% of them singletons. This clone was observed a handful of times. Sequenced material: peripheral blood. This receptor was identified in a man between 18 and 35 years old with COVID-19, enrolled during active disease. This chain connects TRBV30 to TRBJ2-7; D gene ambiguous. The CDR3 DNA reads as TGTGCCTGGGGTAACACCCCCGCCTACGAGCAGTACTTC. It translates to CAWGNTPAYEQYF.